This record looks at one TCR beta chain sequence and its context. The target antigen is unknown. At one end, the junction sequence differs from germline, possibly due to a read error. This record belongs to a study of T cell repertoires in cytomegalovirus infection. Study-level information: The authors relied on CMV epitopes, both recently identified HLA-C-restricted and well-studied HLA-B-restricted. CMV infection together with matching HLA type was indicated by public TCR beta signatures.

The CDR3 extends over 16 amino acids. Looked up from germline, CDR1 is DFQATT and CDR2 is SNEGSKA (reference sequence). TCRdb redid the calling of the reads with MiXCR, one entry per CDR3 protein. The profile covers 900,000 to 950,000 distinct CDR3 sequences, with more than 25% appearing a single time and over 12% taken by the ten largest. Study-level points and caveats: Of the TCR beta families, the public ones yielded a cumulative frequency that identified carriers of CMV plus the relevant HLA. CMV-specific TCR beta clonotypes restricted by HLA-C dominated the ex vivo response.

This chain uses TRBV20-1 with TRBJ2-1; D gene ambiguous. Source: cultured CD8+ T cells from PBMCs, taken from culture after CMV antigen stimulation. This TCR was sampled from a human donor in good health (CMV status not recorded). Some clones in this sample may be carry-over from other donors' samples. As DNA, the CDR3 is TGCAGTGCTAGAGATATTCGGGCAGCTGCCTACAATGAGCAGATCTTC. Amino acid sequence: CSARDIRAAAYNEQIF.